The subject of this entry is one T cell receptor (beta chain). Its matching antigen is unknown. The sample originates from a study of T cells in localized non-small cell lung cancer. Overall study findings and caveats: It remains possible that heterogeneity exists, since only one tumor region was sequenced.

The CDR3 sequence is 18 residues long. With V trimmed by 2 bases and J by 2 bases, 13 bases remained unmatched. CDR1 and CDR2 from the germline V gene are MGHRA and YSYEKL. Data came from immunoSEQ multiplex PCR; TCRdb stores just in-frame clones and leaves some out. The profile covers about 79,000 clones, with more than 70% appearing a single time and about 20% taken by the ten largest. The sequence was collected from a woman between 35 and 70 years old with stage I squamous cell lung carcinoma. Sample: peripheral blood, taken before any cancer treatment. The rearrangement links TRBV4-1 to TRBJ2-5; 8 positions agree with TRBD1. CDR3 nucleotides: TGCGCCAGCAGCCAAAAGGTCACCGGGACAGGTCTTCAAGAGACCCAGTACTTC. Residues: CASSQKVTGTGLQETQYF.